This TCR beta chain was identified in a study of T cell responses to AZD1222 COVID-19 vaccine. Study-level background: Second-dose schedules of about 4 or about 12 weeks were combined. Study-wide points: Scientists sampled the repertoires only once the peak T cell response had passed. Along spike, vaccine-associated CD4 TCRs were found throughout, with dominance at 160-218 and 743-854. Nearly half of spike-specific TCRs reportedly target variant regions that are unmutated in the B.1.351 and B.1.1.7 variants.

Comment on this clone: Antigen unknown.

Sequenced by immunoSEQ multiplex PCR; TCRdb stores in-frame clones only, minus some. Here the sample spans about 120,000 clones, 70% to 90% being singletons. This CDR3 is built from 13 residues. Germline trimming cut 6 bases from V and 5 bases from J; bases unmatched to any gene: 3. CDR1 SNHLY and CDR2 FYNNEI come from the germline V gene. This receptor was obtained from an adult in good health. The chain recombines TRBV2 with TRBJ1-3; 8 nucleotides agree with TRBD1. Sequencing used peripheral blood, obtained on day 0 of AZD1222 vaccination. The CDR3 spells CASSGTGRNTIYF. Written as DNA, the CDR3 is TGTGCCAGCAGCGGGACAGGCAGAAACACCATATATTTT.